One sample yielded the 29 T cell receptor beta chains listed below, sequenced in a study of response to subunit inactivated influenza vaccine. TCRdb independently ran MiXCR on the RT-PCR reads; one entry per CDR3 protein. The sample yields 500,000 to 750,000 distinct CDR3 sequences, 14% seen once. Sequenced here: PBMCs from blood, sampled about 13 days after vaccination. These receptor sequences come from a man aged 50 to 59 who received an inactivated influenza vaccine.

This clonotype was counted many times. J is TRBJ1-5 and V is TRBV28, with D perhaps matching TRBD1 (6 bases). V gave up 2 bases and J gave up 16 bases, with 15 bases separating them. The CDR3 loop spans 12 amino acids. Germline CDR1 MDHEN, CDR2 SYDVKM. The DNA for the CDR3 is TGTGCCAGCAGTTTAACAGGGAACGCCCCACATTTT. Translation gives CASSLTGNAPHF.

This clonotype was seen a few times. J is TRBJ2-5 and V is TRBV5-6; D remains unclear. There are 14 residues in the CDR3. Deletions cut 4 bases from V and 2 bases from J, with 12 bases between. From germline, CDR1 is SGHDT and CDR2 YYEEEE. DNA of the CDR3: TGTGCCAGCAGCCCCCCACACTTGCAAGAGACCCAGTACTTC. Protein: CASSPPHLQETQYF.

V is TRBV24-1 and J is TRBJ2-3, with 8 bases matching TRBD2. Trimming took 6 bases from V and 3 from J; bases not matched to a gene: 13. Germline CDR1 and CDR2: KGHDR and SFDVKD. CDR3 length: 17 residues. CDR3 nucleotides: TGTGCCACCAGTCCACCGGCAGGAGCGGGAGTTACAGATACGCAGTATTTT. Its protein product is CATSPPAGAGVTDTQYF.

The chain combines TRBV29-1 with TRBJ2-1; 9 bases line up with TRBD1. Germline loops: CDR1 SQVTM, CDR2 ANQGSEA. The J segment lost 2 bases and the V segment lost 5 bases, leaving 4 bases of the junction unmatched. CDR3 length: 14 amino acids. The CDR3 DNA reads TGCAGCGTTTATACAGGGGGCACCTACAATGAGCAGTTCTTC. Protein sequence: CSVYTGGTYNEQFF.

This clonotype has a count of ten or more. The CDR3 bases are TGTGCCAGCAGTTCGACAGGGGGCGCGAGGAACACTGAAGCTTTCTTT. Residues: CASSSTGGARNTEAFF. The gene calls are TRBV12-3 or TRBV12-4 and TRBJ1-1, with 10 bases that match TRBD1. The CDR3 spans 16 residues. Trimming cost V 4 bases and J 1 base; bases outside gene matches: 6.

This clonotype was observed a handful of times. The genes are TRBV3-1 and TRBJ2-7, with 9 bases identical to TRBD1. Germline values: CDR1 LGHDT, CDR2 YNNKEL (reference sequence). Losses at the gene ends were 4 bases for V and 0 bases for J; bases not matched to a gene: 7. This CDR3 has 16 residues. The CDR3 loop reads CASSPRTGVTSYEQYF. The CDR3 DNA sequence: TGTGCCAGCAGCCCCAGGACAGGGGTAACCTCCTACGAGCAGTACTTC.

There are a few counts of this clonotype. V usage is TRBV7-9 and J usage is TRBJ2-6; TRBD1 matches at 9 bases. From germline, CDR1 is SEHNR and CDR2 FQNEAQ (reference sequence). The V segment lost 6 bases and the J segment 0 bases; nucleotides outside the gene matches: 3. The CDR3 contains 16 residues. The CDR3 region has the DNA TGTGCCAGCAGATGGGACAGGGTCTCTGGGGCCAACGTCCTGACTTTC. It is translated as CASRWDRVSGANVLTF.

The V call is TRBV20-1, the J call TRBJ1-2; 9 nucleotides agree with TRBD1. Germline-derived CDR1 and CDR2 are DFQATT and SNEGSKA (reference sequence). The CDR3 runs to 12 residues. With 2 bases clipped from V and 8 bases from J, the junction kept 3 bases outside the gene matches. The CDR3 region is CSARRTGDGYTF. CDR3 DNA sequence: TGCAGTGCTAGAAGGACAGGGGACGGCTACACCTTC.

This clonotype was observed a handful of times. This chain links TRBV27 with TRBJ2-7; D perhaps matches TRBD2 (6 bases). Germline CDR1 and CDR2: MNHEY and SMNVEV (reference sequence). This CDR3 is built from 14 residues. V was pared by 2 bases and J by 3 bases, with 11 bases between. CDR3 nucleotide sequence: TGTGCCAGCAGTTTAGGGGGGATCGGCTACGAGCAGTACTTC. Translation: CASSLGGIGYEQYF.

This clonotype was found a few times. J is TRBJ2-7 and V is TRBV5-6; TRBD1 matches 9 bases. V lost 4 bases to trimming and J lost 4 bases; unmatched junction nucleotides: 6. There are 14 residues in the CDR3. Germline CDR1 SGHDT, CDR2 YYEEEE. In DNA, the CDR3 is TGTGCCAGCAGCCGAGGGACAGGGCGGTACGAGCAGTACTTC. This gives the protein CASSRGTGRYEQYF. Variable domain in full (rest from reference TRBV5-6 and TRBJ2-7): DAGVTQSPTHLIKTRGQQVTLRCSPKSGHDTVSWYQQALGQGPQFIFQYYEEEERQRGNFPDRFSGHQFPNYSSELNVNALLLGDSALYLCASSRGTGRYEQYFGPGTRLTVT.

The chain links TRBV5-1 to TRBJ2-2, with a tentative D call TRBD1 (6 bases). The CDR3 consists of 12 residues. The germline V gene encodes CDR1 SGHRS and CDR2 YFSETQ. Trimming removed 4 bases at V and 16 bases at J, with 17 bases between. Here the CDR3 reads CASSGDGTHAFF. The CDR3 nucleotides are TGCGCCAGCAGCGGAGACGGGACACACGCGTTTTTT.

The chain joins TRBV28 to TRBJ2-5; TRBD2 is a possible D gene (5 bases). CDR1 and CDR2 from the germline V gene are MDHEN and SYDVKM. The CDR3 covers 15 residues. Trimming left V 4 bases short and J 5 bases short, with 17 bases between. CDR3 in amino acids: CASSSRPSFGETQYF. The DNA of the CDR3 is TGTGCCAGCAGTTCCCGGCCTAGCTTTGGGGAGACCCAGTACTTC. The full variable domain, its missing parts supplied by reference TRBV28 and TRBJ2-5, is DVKVTQSSRYLVKRTGEKVFLECVQDMDHENMFWYRQDPGLGLRLIYFSYDVKMKEKGDIPEGYSVSREKKERFSLILESASTNQTSMYLCASSSRPSFGETQYFGPGTRLLVL.

This clonotype was found a few times. The J gene is TRBJ2-3, the V gene TRBV2, with TRBD2 identical over 8 bases. Losses at the gene ends were 8 bases for V and 6 bases for J; bases not matched to a gene: 10. This CDR3 is built from 14 residues. Looked up from germline, CDR1 is SNHLY and CDR2 is FYNNEI. The CDR3 spells CASSGGSRGDTQYF. The CDR3 DNA reads as TGTGCCAGCTCGGGGGGGTCCCGCGGGGATACGCAGTATTTT.

This clonotype was observed many times. The chain carries TRBV4-3 and TRBJ1-4; TRBD1 is a possible D gene (5 bases). This CDR3 comprises 15 residues. With 3 bases removed from V and 5 bases from J, the gap between germline ends came to 13 bases. Germline CDR1 reads LGHNA; CDR2 reads YSLEER. The CDR3 is CASSQSGTVNEKLFF. Here the CDR3 DNA reads TGCGCCAGCAGCCAGTCCGGGACGGTGAATGAAAAACTGTTTTTT.

V is TRBV10-3 and J is TRBJ1-1; no clear D gene. CDR1 is ENHRY and CDR2 is SYGVKD in the germline V gene. This CDR3 has 15 amino acids. Deletions cut 0 bases from V and 4 bases from J, with 12 bases between. CDR3 DNA: TGTGCCATCAGTGAGTCGAGGGTGAGGAGCACTGAAGCTTTCTTT. Amino acid sequence: CAISESRVRSTEAFF.

This clonotype was detected only a few times. This chain uses TRBV20-1 with TRBJ1-3; D gene unclear. V dropped 0 bases and J dropped 2 bases, with 11 bases sitting between them. The V gene's germline CDR1 is DFQATT and CDR2 SNEGSKA (reference sequence). This CDR3 contains 15 residues. The CDR3 reads CSARDDGATGNTIYF. The CDR3 DNA reads TGCAGTGCTAGAGATGACGGTGCCACTGGAAACACCATATATTTT.

This chain connects TRBV30 to TRBJ2-1; the D is unclear. V was trimmed by 6 bases and J by 0 bases, leaving 3 bases between them. Germline V gene data show CDR1 as GTSNPN and CDR2 as SVGIG (reference sequence). The CDR3 sequence is 11 residues long. In DNA form, the CDR3 reads TGTGCCTGCTACTCCTACAATGAGCAGTTCTTC. It is translated as CACYSYNEQFF. Supplemented by reference TRBV30 and TRBJ2-1, the full variable domain reads SQTIHQWPATLVQPVGSPLSLECTVEGTSNPNLYWYRQAAGRGLQLLFYSVGIGQISSEVPQNLSASRPQDRQFILSSKKLLLSDSGFYLCACYSYNEQFFGPGTRLTVL.

This clonotype was seen a few times. This chain connects TRBV5-6 to TRBJ2-2, with no clear D. This CDR3 contains 15 residues. Germline V gene sequence: CDR1 SGHDT, CDR2 YYEEEE. V lost 1 base and J lost 3, with 10 bases in between. CDR3 sequence reads: CASSLSTSDTGELFF. CDR3 in DNA: TGTGCCAGCAGCTTGAGTACGTCTGACACCGGGGAGCTGTTTTTT.

The J gene is TRBJ1-6, the V gene TRBV4-1; no clear D gene. Germline loops: CDR1 MGHRA, CDR2 YSYEKL. V lost 1 base, J lost 2 bases, and 9 bases lay in between. CDR3 size: 16 residues. In DNA, the CDR3 is TGCGCCAGCAGCCAAGCGGCAGTCGCCTATAATTCACCCCTCCACTTT. Translation gives CASSQAAVAYNSPLHF.

This clonotype was seen only a few times. The rearrangement links TRBV7-8 to TRBJ2-3; D perhaps matches TRBD2 (6 bases). The CDR3 is 19 residues long. Trimming took 5 bases from V and 1 from J, leaving 25 bases between them. Per germline, CDR1 SGHVS and CDR2 FQNEAQ. The chain's CDR3 is CASSQAGRVGPLGTDTQYF. DNA of the CDR3: TGTGCCAGCAGCCAGGCGGGGCGAGTCGGGCCTCTCGGCACAGATACGCAGTATTTT.

The table lists this clonotype with a few counts. The genes are TRBV15 and TRBJ2-1; 7 nucleotides match TRBD2. V lost 3 bases to trimming and J lost 4 bases; unmatched junction nucleotides: 12. Per germline, CDR1 LNHNV and CDR2 YYDKDF (reference sequence). The CDR3 has 17 amino acids. CDR3 amino acids: CATSSWGEGLMYNEQFF. CDR3 coding DNA: TGTGCCACCAGCAGTTGGGGGGAGGGCCTTATGTACAATGAGCAGTTCTTC. Complete variable domain (other parts from reference TRBV15 and TRBJ2-1): DAMVIQNPRYQVTQFGKPVTLSCSQTLNHNVMYWYQQKSSQAPKLLFHYYDKDFNNEADTPDNFQSRRPNTSFCFLDIRSPGLGDTAMYLCATSSWGEGLMYNEQFFGPGTRLTVL.

The sample holds a few counts of this clonotype. CDR3 in amino acids: CASSMGGNEQFF. The CDR3 coding sequence is TGTGCCAGTAGTATGGGCGGGAATGAGCAGTTCTTC. The genes are TRBV19 and TRBJ2-1; a possible D gene is TRBD2 (5 bases). The CDR3 consists of 12 residues. Trimming removed 3 bases at V and 7 bases at J, with 7 bases between. The germline V gene has CDR1 LNHDA and CDR2 SQIVND (reference sequence).

The gene calls are TRBV9 and TRBJ2-1; the D is unclear. This CDR3 has 17 amino acids. V lost 2 bases and J 3 bases, leaving 18 bases between the germline ends. Germline V CDR1 and CDR2: SGDLS, YYNGEE. CDR3 loop: CASSVFDWGDGYNEQFF. The CDR3 DNA reads as TGTGCCAGCAGCGTTTTCGATTGGGGTGATGGCTACAATGAGCAGTTCTTC. Supplemented by reference TRBV9 and TRBJ2-1, the full variable domain reads DSGVTQTPKHLITATGQRVTLRCSPRSGDLSVYWYQQSLDQGLQFLIQYYNGEERAKGNILERFSAQQFPDLHSELNLSSLELGDSALYFCASSVFDWGDGYNEQFFGPGTRLTVL.

This clonotype was seen only a few times. This CDR3 is CASSDWQHNEKLFF. The CDR3 region has the DNA TGTGCCAGCAGTGATTGGCAGCATAATGAAAAACTGTTTTTT. V and J are TRBV6-4 and TRBJ1-4; D not resolved. Germline V CDR1 and CDR2: MRHNA, SNTAGT. V was clipped by 3 bases and J by 4 bases, with 9 bases between them. CDR3 length: 14 amino acids.

The chain carries TRBV28 and TRBJ2-1; TRBD1 agrees at 9 bases. Unmatched junction bases numbered 7, after V lost 4 bases and J lost 3 bases. The germline gives CDR1 MDHEN, CDR2 SYDVKM. CDR3 length: 16 residues. The CDR3 spells CASSSPGTGYYNEQFF. Written as DNA, the CDR3 is TGTGCCAGCAGTTCCCCCGGGACAGGGTACTACAATGAGCAGTTCTTC.

This clonotype has more than one count but fewer than ten. This chain joins TRBV6-1 and TRBJ2-5; 13 nucleotides agree with TRBD2. The CDR3 spans 17 residues. The junction had 9 bases not matched to a gene; V was cut back by 5 bases and J by 3 bases. CDR1 is MNHNS and CDR2 is SASEGT in the germline V gene. Here the CDR3 reads CASSQTSGGTYEETQYF. As DNA, the CDR3 is TGTGCCAGCAGTCAGACTAGCGGGGGGACCTACGAAGAGACCCAGTACTTC.

This rearrangement joins TRBV12-3 or TRBV12-4 to TRBJ2-7, with D unclear. V lost 3 bases, J lost 0 bases, and 9 bases lay in between. The CDR3 runs 14 residues. CDR3 amino acids: CASSFDLSSYEQYF. The CDR3 nucleotides are TGTGCCAGCAGTTTTGACCTTAGCTCCTACGAGCAGTACTTC.

This clonotype was seen only a few times. The gene calls are TRBV20-1 and TRBJ2-3; D is unclear. The CDR3 is 13 residues long. V was cut by 3 bases and J by 7 bases, with 14 bases left in between. Per the germline V gene, CDR1 is DFQATT and CDR2 is SNEGSKA (reference sequence). This CDR3 reads CSARPDSFYTQYF. CDR3 bases: TGCAGTGCTAGGCCCGACTCCTTTTATACGCAGTATTTT.

V is TRBV18 and J is TRBJ1-4; TRBD1 is a possible D gene (6 bases). V lost 3 bases, J lost 2 bases, and 16 bases lay in between. CDR3 length equals 17 residues. The germline V gene encodes CDR1 KGHSH and CDR2 LQKENI. The CDR3 coding sequence is TGTGCCAGCTCACCGGCGGGGGGCAGAACGACTAATGAAAAACTGTTTTTT. The encoded protein is CASSPAGGRTTNEKLFF.